The 8 T cell receptor beta chains in this list originate from one sample, sequenced in a study of T cell repertoires in cytomegalovirus infection. Each CDR3 protein gets one entry after TCRdb re-called the reads with MiXCR. The sample has some 600,000 distinct CDR3 sequences; 24% are singletons. The sequenced sample was CD8+ T cells from PBMCs. All receptors derive from a human donor in good health (CMV status not recorded). Some clones in this sample may be carry-over from other donors' samples.

The chain employs TRBV6-5 and TRBJ2-2; D possibly corresponds to TRBD1 (6 bases). Per germline, CDR1 MNHEY and CDR2 SVGAGI. This CDR3 contains 20 residues. Trimming shortened V by 1 base and J by 0 bases, and 21 bases separated the two germline ends. The CDR3 protein is CASSYLGQRRSYSNTGELFF. The CDR3 region has the DNA TGTGCCAGCAGTTACTTAGGACAGCGGCGATCTTATTCGAACACCGGGGAGCTGTTTTTT.

The gene calls are TRBV19 and TRBJ2-1; a possible D gene is TRBD2 (6 bases). Germline loops: CDR1 LNHDA, CDR2 SQIVND (reference sequence). This CDR3 is 16 amino acids long. The ends were cut back, 1 base at V and 2 bases at J, with 12 bases in the middle. The CDR3 loop reads CASSIGGSGAYNEQFF. For the CDR3, the DNA is TGTGCCAGTAGTATAGGAGGTAGCGGTGCCTACAATGAGCAGTTCTTC.

The rearrangement joins TRBV2 to TRBJ1-2, with TRBD1 matching over 7 bases. Germline V gene data show CDR1 as SNHLY and CDR2 as FYNNEI. The length of the CDR3 is 15 residues. J gave up 6 bases and V 8 bases, and 15 bases lay outside the gene matches. The CDR3 sequence is CASPEGGGESDGYTF. In DNA, the CDR3 is TGTGCCAGCCCCGAGGGAGGGGGCGAATCCGATGGCTACACCTTC.

This clonotype was observed a handful of times. The chain links TRBV6-6 to TRBJ2-3; either TRBD1 or TRBD2 may fit D (5 bases each). Germline V gives CDR1 MNHNY, CDR2 SVGAGI (reference sequence). V was shortened by 7 bases and J by 2 bases, with 19 bases between the two germline ends. The CDR3 runs to 16 residues. The CDR3 loop is CASTNTPGPTTDTQYF. The CDR3 region has the DNA TGTGCCAGCACTAACACTCCGGGACCGACCACAGATACGCAGTATTTT.

This clonotype was seen only a few times. The chain is built from TRBV7-9 and TRBJ1-5; D not resolved. Germline-derived CDR1 and CDR2 are SEHNR and FQNEAQ (reference sequence). Trimming shortened V by 4 bases and J by 7 bases, and 8 bases separated the two germline ends. The CDR3 is 12 residues long. The CDR3: CASSWGSQPQHF. CDR3 in DNA: TGTGCCAGCAGCTGGGGTAGCCAGCCCCAGCATTTT.

The chain combines TRBV12-3 or TRBV12-4 with TRBJ2-6; possible D gene TRBD2, 5 bases. The CDR3 consists of 15 residues. The germline V and J ends were trimmed by 6 bases and 2 bases, with 11 bases remaining between them. CDR3 sequence reads: CASSLDGAGANVLTF. The CDR3 nucleotides are TGTGCCAGCAGCCTCGACGGGGCTGGGGCCAACGTCCTGACTTTC.

This clonotype was counted only a few times. V usage is TRBV19 and J usage is TRBJ2-5, with D perhaps TRBD2 (5 bases). Germline CDR1 reads LNHDA; CDR2 reads SQIVND (reference sequence). V was pared by 10 bases and J by 4 bases, with 10 bases between. CDR3 length: 11 residues. CDR3 sequence reads: CATGGPETQYF. CDR3 nucleotide sequence: TGTGCCACCGGAGGCCCAGAGACCCAGTACTTC.

This clonotype was counted a single time. This chain links TRBV7-9 with TRBJ2-2, with D possibly being TRBD1 (7 bases). The CDR3 contains 17 residues. Germline CDR1 and CDR2: SEHNR and FQNEAQ (reference sequence). V lost 5 bases and J lost 4, with 20 bases in between. The CDR3 DNA sequence: TGTGCCAGCAGCCACGGAATCAGACAGGGAGGCACCGGGGAGCTGTTTTTT. It is translated as CASSHGIRQGGTGELFF.